This T cell receptor beta chain was obtained from a study of PD-1 blockade in classical Hodgkin lymphoma. Study context: A 3 mg/kg intravenous dose of nivolumab was received by patients every 2 weeks. Overall study findings and caveats: When nivolumab was started under 1 year after ASCT, patients were excluded. Whatever underlies the repertoire differences (possibly disease activity or prior therapy) remains undefined.

Measured with immunoSEQ multiplex PCR; TCRdb has only the in-frame clones, and not every one. The sample holds 57,000 or so clones, 88% seen once. On this clone itself: Antigen unknown.

Every one of the patients relapsed after autologous stem cell transplantation (brentuximab vedotin exposure was variable). Classification of best responses gave complete response, partial response or progressive disease. Germline CDR1 LNHDA, CDR2 SQIVND (reference sequence). Trimming took off 9 bases at V and 4 bases at J, with 7 bases between the two ends. This CDR3 comprises 11 residues. Source: peripheral blood mononuclear cells (PBMCs), taken at baseline. The rearrangement joins TRBV19 to TRBJ1-3; D gene uncertain. The sequence was obtained from a human donor with classical Hodgkin lymphoma. CDR3 sequence reads: CASKSGNTIYF. The DNA for the CDR3 is TGTGCCAGCAAAAGCGGAAACACCATATATTTT.